The 17 T cell receptor beta chains presented below share a single source sample, sequenced in a study of T cells after somatic rescue of genetic block. The assay was immunoSEQ multiplex PCR, and TCRdb's table has in-frame clones only and misses some. The table includes 15,000 or so clones, 72% detected once. Material for sequencing was peripheral blood mononuclear cells (PBMCs). The source is a boy aged 10-17 years.

The rearrangement joins TRBV18 to TRBJ2-7; TRBD2 matches 7 bases. The CDR3 is 11 residues long. Per germline, CDR1 KGHSH and CDR2 LQKENI. V lost 4 bases, J lost 9 bases, and 3 bases stayed unmatched. In DNA form, the CDR3 reads TGTGCCAGCTCACTCGGGGAGGGGCAGTACTTC. It codes for CASSLGEGQYF.

V usage is TRBV6-1 and J usage is TRBJ2-1; 11 bases agree with TRBD2. The germline V gene has CDR1 MNHNS and CDR2 SASEGT. This CDR3 is 21 amino acids long. J lost 0 bases, V lost 1 base, and 14 bases had no gene match. CDR3 DNA sequence: TGTGCCAGCAGTGAAGAGGCCGTGAACCCTGGGACTAGCGGCTCCTACAATGAGCAGTTCTTC. Translated: CASSEEAVNPGTSGSYNEQFF.

The sample holds one count of this clone. V usage is TRBV2 and J usage is TRBJ2-1; D ambiguous. Per the germline V gene, CDR1 is SNHLY and CDR2 is FYNNEI. CDR3 size: 13 residues. Trimming left V 0 bases short and J 8 bases short, with 8 bases between. The CDR3 DNA is TGTGCCAGCAGTGAAGCGCTTCGGGATGAGCAGTTCTTC. Encoded protein: CASSEALRDEQFF.

The J gene is TRBJ1-5, the V gene TRBV6-1; tentative D call: TRBD1 (5 bases). The germline V gene encodes CDR1 MNHNS and CDR2 SASEGT. V gave up 7 bases and J gave up 7 bases, with 20 bases separating them. CDR3 length: 15 amino acids. CDR3 sequence (DNA): TGTGCCAGCAAATTACTCAAAGAGGGGAGGCAGCCCCAGCATTTT. It yields the protein CASKLLKEGRQPQHF.

V usage is TRBV25-1 and J usage is TRBJ2-3, with 7 nucleotides matching TRBD2. The V gene's germline CDR1 is MGHDK and CDR2 SYGVNS. The CDR3 has 18 amino acids. V shed 1 base, J shed 4 bases, and the junction held 14 bases outside the gene matches. In nucleotides, the CDR3 is TGTGCCAGCAGTGAATGGGGCGGGGGAGTCCCTTCGGCAGATACGCAGTATTTT. It translates to CASSEWGGGVPSADTQYF. Combining the CDR3 with reference TRBV25-1 and TRBJ2-3 gives the whole variable domain EADIYQTPRYLVIGTGKKITLECSQTMGHDKMYWYQQDPGMELHLIHYSYGVNSTEKGDLSSESTVSRIRTEHFPLTLESARPSHTSQYLCASSEWGGGVPSADTQYFGPGTRLTVL.

This rearrangement joins TRBV5-6 to TRBJ1-1; 7 bases match TRBD1. Germline trimming cut 4 bases from V and 0 bases from J; bases unmatched to any gene: 9. The CDR3 loop spans 16 amino acids. Per germline, CDR1 SGHDT and CDR2 YYEEEE. The CDR3, as DNA: TGTGCCAGCAGCCGCGGTAACAGGGGCCTGAACACTGAAGCTTTCTTT. It encodes CASSRGNRGLNTEAFF.

The chain couples TRBV5-6 to TRBJ1-4; possibly TRBD1 for D (6 bases). V lost 1 base and J lost 8, with 12 bases in between. Per germline, CDR1 SGHDT and CDR2 YYEEEE. The CDR3 totals 14 residues. This CDR3 is CASSLIQGPEKLFF. The CDR3 region has the DNA TGTGCCAGCAGCTTGATACAGGGCCCCGAAAAACTGTTTTTT.

The V gene is TRBV5-3, the J gene TRBJ2-7; 10 bases line up with TRBD1. TRBV5-3 qualifies as an ORF whose function is uncertain. After removal of 4 bases from V and 6 bases from J, the junction contained 4 bases not matched to a gene. The CDR3 sequence is 13 residues long. The CDR3 loop is CARSVDRGREQYF. Here the CDR3 DNA reads TGTGCCAGAAGCGTAGACAGGGGGCGCGAGCAGTACTTC.

This clone was seen more than once but under ten times. As DNA, the CDR3 is TGTGCCAGCAGAATGCAGGGGACGGCCTATGGCTACACCTTC. It is translated as CASRMQGTAYGYTF. The rearrangement links TRBV5-4 to TRBJ1-2; tentatively, D is TRBD1 (6 bases). Trimming took 5 bases from V and 4 from J, leaving 15 bases between them. Germline CDR1 is SGHNT and CDR2 is YYREEE (reference sequence). This CDR3 comprises 14 residues.

This clone is labeled as medium-sized. The J gene is TRBJ1-2, the V gene TRBV10-2; 7 bases align to TRBD1. J gave up 7 bases and V 2 bases, and 4 bases lay outside the gene matches. Germline V gene data show CDR1 as WSHSY and CDR2 as SAAADI. The CDR3 contains 13 residues. The CDR3 is CASSEPGGSGYTF. Written as DNA, the CDR3 is TGCGCCAGCAGTGAGCCAGGGGGTTCTGGCTACACCTTC.

The rearrangement links TRBV9 to TRBJ2-4, with D possibly TRBD2 on 5 matching bases. Trimming removed 0 bases from V and 1 base from J, with 11 bases in between. Germline V gene data show CDR1 as SGDLS and CDR2 as YYNGEE. This CDR3 has 16 amino acids. CDR3 residues: CASSVAASLAKNIQYF. CDR3 bases: TGTGCCAGCAGCGTAGCTGCTAGCCTGGCCAAAAACATTCAGTACTTC. Full variable domain (outside the CDR3, taken from reference TRBV9 and TRBJ2-4): DSGVTQTPKHLITATGQRVTLRCSPRSGDLSVYWYQQSLDQGLQFLIQYYNGEERAKGNILERFSAQQFPDLHSELNLSSLELGDSALYFCASSVAASLAKNIQYFGAGTRLSVL.

The rearrangement joins TRBV9 to TRBJ2-1; a possible D gene is TRBD2 (7 bases). Trimming took off 0 bases at V and 3 bases at J, with 16 bases between the two ends. The V gene's germline CDR1 is SGDLS and CDR2 YYNGEE. The CDR3 runs to 17 residues. The CDR3: CASSVEGAGAGYNEQFF. CDR3 in DNA: TGTGCCAGCAGCGTAGAAGGGGCGGGGGCCGGCTACAATGAGCAGTTCTTC.

The V gene is TRBV7-9, the J gene TRBJ2-5, with a tentative D call TRBD2 (5 bases). The germline gives CDR1 SEHNR, CDR2 FQNEAQ (reference sequence). The length of the CDR3 is 15 residues. Trimming took 0 bases from V and 5 from J, leaving 13 bases between them. CDR3 sequence: CASSLASGSSETQYF. The DNA for the CDR3 is TGTGCCAGCAGCTTAGCGAGCGGTTCCTCGGAGACCCAGTACTTC. The full variable domain, with the rest looked up from reference TRBV7-9 and TRBJ2-5, is DTGVSQNPRHKITKRGQNVTFRCDPISEHNRLYWYRQTLGQGPEFLTYFQNEAQLEKSRLLSDRFSAERPKGSFSTLEIQRTEQGDSAMYLCASSLASGSSETQYFGPGTRLLVL.

The V call is TRBV2, the J call TRBJ2-1, with 11 nucleotides matching TRBD1. Germline V gene sequence: CDR1 SNHLY, CDR2 FYNNEI. The CDR3 runs to 15 residues. J lost 3 bases, V lost 6 bases, and 4 bases had no gene match. DNA for the CDR3: TGTGCCAGCAGCCTAGGGACAGGGGGCTACAATGAGCAGTTCTTC. Protein: CASSLGTGGYNEQFF.

The chain employs TRBV19 and TRBJ1-4, with 7 bases that match TRBD1. The germline V gene encodes CDR1 LNHDA and CDR2 SQIVND (reference sequence). Trimming took 4 bases from V and 5 from J; bases not matched to a gene: 10. The CDR3 contains 16 residues. CDR3 in amino acids: CASSTIPGGHNEKLFF. CDR3 in DNA: TGTGCCAGTAGTACTATCCCAGGGGGGCACAATGAAAAACTGTTTTTT.

This clone has just a few counts. This chain uses TRBV18 with TRBJ2-5; D is ambiguous. The germline V gene has CDR1 KGHSH and CDR2 LQKENI. The CDR3 runs to 13 residues. V shed 3 bases and J shed 0 bases, with 5 bases lying between them. In nucleotides, the CDR3 is TGTGCCAGCTCACCTTCGTACCAAGAGACCCAGTACTTC. Amino acids: CASSPSYQETQYF.

This clone has a handful of counts. J is TRBJ1-6 and V is TRBV7-2, with D unclear. CDR1 and CDR2 (germline): SGHTA, FQGNSA. This CDR3 has 13 amino acids. V lost 8 bases and J lost 7, with 12 bases in between. The CDR3: CASQTDFNSPLHF. The CDR3 DNA follows: TGTGCCAGCCAGACGGACTTCAATTCACCCCTCCACTTT.